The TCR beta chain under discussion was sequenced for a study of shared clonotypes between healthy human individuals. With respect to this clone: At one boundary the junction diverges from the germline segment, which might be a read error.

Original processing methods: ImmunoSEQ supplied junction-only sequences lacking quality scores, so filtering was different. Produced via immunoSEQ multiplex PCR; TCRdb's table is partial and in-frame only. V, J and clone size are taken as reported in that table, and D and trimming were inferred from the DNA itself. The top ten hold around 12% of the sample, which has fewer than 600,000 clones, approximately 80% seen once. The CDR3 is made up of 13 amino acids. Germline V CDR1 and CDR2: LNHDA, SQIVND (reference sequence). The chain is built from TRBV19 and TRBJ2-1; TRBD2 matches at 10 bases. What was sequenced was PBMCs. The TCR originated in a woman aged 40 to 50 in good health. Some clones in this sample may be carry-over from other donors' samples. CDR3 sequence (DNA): TGTGCCAGTAGGCTAGCGGGAGTACGGGAGCAGCTCTTC. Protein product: CASRLAGVREQLF.